What follows are 24 T cell receptor beta chains derived from one specimen sequenced in a study of shared clonotypes between healthy human individuals. Method: immunoSEQ multiplex PCR; TCRdb's copy keeps in-frame clones and lacks some. The sample contains over a million clones, around 82% of which appear only once. The sequenced sample was memory CD4+ T cells from PBMCs. Subset denoted: CD45RA-negative fraction. These receptor sequences come from a man aged 18 to 29 in good health. Some clones in this sample may be carry-over from other donors' samples.

This clone was counted a few times. The J gene is TRBJ1-1, the V gene TRBV2; possibly TRBD1 for D (5 bases). This CDR3 is 14 amino acids long. The germline V and J ends were trimmed by 3 bases and 5 bases, with 13 bases remaining between them. Germline V CDR1 and CDR2: SNHLY, FYNNEI. DNA of the CDR3: TGTGCCAGCAGTGAGGGGGGGTTAGGGACTGAAGCTTTCTTT. This codes for CASSEGGLGTEAFF.

The chain recombines TRBV27 with TRBJ2-7; 15 bases line up with TRBD2. CDR1 is MNHEY and CDR2 is SMNVEV in the germline V gene (reference sequence). This CDR3 region has 18 residues. With 4 bases clipped from V and 2 bases from J, the junction kept 9 bases outside the gene matches. The CDR3 spells CASSSVGLAGGNTYEQYF. CDR3 DNA sequence: TGTGCCAGCAGTTCCGTGGGACTAGCGGGAGGTAACACCTACGAGCAGTACTTC.

This clone was counted a few times. The V call is TRBV7-9, the J call TRBJ1-1; D uncertain. CDR1 is SEHNR, CDR2 FQNEAQ, per germline (reference sequence). CDR3 size: 13 residues. Trimming left V 4 bases short and J 1 base short, with 7 bases between. This CDR3 is CASSYVANTEAFF. In DNA form, the CDR3 reads TGTGCCAGCAGCTATGTGGCGAACACTGAAGCTTTCTTT.

The rearrangement uses TRBV7-9 and TRBJ1-1; 7 bases fit TRBD1. V gave up 5 bases and J gave up 8 bases; unmatched junction bases: 5. CDR1 is SEHNR and CDR2 is FQNEAQ in the germline V gene (reference sequence). This CDR3 comprises 12 residues. CDR3 region: CASSPLTGEAFF. CDR3 nucleotides: TGTGCCAGCAGCCCACTGACAGGGGAAGCTTTCTTT.

This clone showed up just a few times. This chain joins TRBV30 and TRBJ1-2; 7 positions match TRBD1. This CDR3 region has 11 residues. Germline V gives CDR1 GTSNPN, CDR2 SVGIG (reference sequence). J lost 12 bases, V lost 0 bases, and 4 bases had no gene match. The CDR3 loop is CAWSVHRGHTF. CDR3 nucleotide sequence: TGTGCCTGGAGTGTACACAGGGGCCACACCTTC.

The chain couples TRBV7-3 to TRBJ1-2; 8 nucleotides align to TRBD1. CDR3 size: 14 residues. Unmatched junction bases numbered 7, after V lost 3 bases and J lost 7 bases. Per germline, CDR1 SGHTA and CDR2 FQGTGA. The CDR3 region has the DNA TGTGCCAGCAGCTTCTTAGGCAGGGGGCTTGGCTACACCTTC. This encodes CASSFLGRGLGYTF.

The genes are TRBV10-3 and TRBJ2-7, with D hard to call. This CDR3 is built from 16 residues. Trimming shortened V by 3 bases and J by 0 bases, and 15 bases separated the two germline ends. Germline assignment: CDR1 ENHRY and CDR2 SYGVKD. CDR3 loop: CAISDKTSTSSYEQYF. The CDR3 DNA reads as TGTGCCATCAGTGACAAGACGTCTACCAGCTCCTACGAGCAGTACTTC.

Of note for this clone: Other DNA sequences within the sample encode an identical CDR3. The CDR3 here is CASSPLDEQFF. Written as DNA, the CDR3 is TGTGCCAGCTCACCACTGGATGAGCAGTTCTTC. This chain links TRBV18 with TRBJ2-1; D gene uncertain. This CDR3 is built from 11 residues. CDR1 is KGHSH, CDR2 LQKENI, per germline. Deletions cut 1 base from V and 8 bases from J, with 3 bases between. Looking up the rest from reference TRBV18 and TRBJ2-1 gives the full variable domain: NAGVMQNPRHLVRRRGQEARLRCSPMKGHSHVYWYRQLPEEGLKFMVYLQKENIIDESGMPKERFSAEFPKEGPSILRIQQVVRGDSAAYFCASSPLDEQFFGPGTRLTVL.

The V gene is TRBV16, the J gene TRBJ1-1; D is unresolved. Per germline, CDR1 KGHSY and CDR2 FQNENV. The CDR3 sequence is 12 residues long. The germline V and J ends were trimmed by 7 bases and 10 bases, with 16 bases remaining between them. CDR3 residues: CASNRGRVSAFF. Written as DNA, the CDR3 is TGTGCCAGCAACCGAGGCCGGGTGTCAGCTTTCTTT.

CDR3 sequence reads: CASSSSPGDNEQFF. Written as DNA, the CDR3 is TGTGCCAGCTCATCTAGCCCCGGGGACAATGAGCAGTTCTTC. The chain has TRBV19 and TRBJ2-1; TRBD2 might be the D (5 bases). The length of the CDR3 is 14 residues. V lost 9 bases, J lost 5 bases, and 17 bases lay in between. In germline, CDR1 is LNHDA, CDR2 SQIVND (reference sequence).

The gene calls are TRBV28 and TRBJ1-1; 8 positions match TRBD1. Trimming took 8 bases from V and 11 from J; bases not matched to a gene: 7. This CDR3 is built from 11 residues. Per germline, CDR1 MDHEN and CDR2 SYDVKM. The DNA of the CDR3 is TGTGCCAGCCGGGACAGGTATCTGGCTTTCTTT. It specifies CASRDRYLAFF.

To note about this clone: A single base is all that separates this from a far larger clone, so a read error is likely. The chain joins TRBV4-3 to TRBJ2-2; 8 bases fit TRBD1. V lost 5 bases to trimming and J lost 1 base; unmatched junction nucleotides: 6. The CDR3 is 16 amino acids. The V gene's germline CDR1 is LGHNA and CDR2 YSLEER. CDR3 nucleotide sequence: TGCGCCAGCAGCTCCGGCGGACAGGGGAACACCGGGGAGCTGTTTTTT. It is translated as CASSSGGQGNTGELFF.

The CDR3 here is CASSEQGVLYEQYF. CDR3 DNA sequence: TGTGCCAGCAGTGAACAGGGGGTACTATACGAGCAGTACTTC. This chain links TRBV2 with TRBJ2-7; 7 nucleotides align to TRBD1. CDR3 length: 14 residues. Germline CDR1 and CDR2: SNHLY and FYNNEI. Trimming removed 2 bases from V and 4 bases from J; junction bases left unmatched: 5. The entire variable domain, with the rest obtained from reference TRBV2 and TRBJ2-7, is as follows: EPEVTQTPSHQVTQMGQEVILRCVPISNHLYFYWYRQILGQKVEFLVSFYNNEISEKSEIFDDQFSVERPDGSNFTLKIRSTKLEDSAMYFCASSEQGVLYEQYFGPGTRLTVT.

The chain has TRBV2 and TRBJ2-4; D not resolved. Trimming left V 5 bases short and J 8 bases short, with 10 bases between. This CDR3 spans 12 amino acids. CDR1 and CDR2 (germline): SNHLY, FYNNEI. The CDR3 loop reads CASSRQADIQYF. CDR3 bases: TGTGCCAGCAGTCGCCAGGCGGACATTCAGTACTTC.

This chain joins TRBV6-5 and TRBJ2-7; unclear D gene. The CDR3 consists of 14 residues. Germline CDR1 reads MNHEY; CDR2 reads SVGAGI. V lost 5 bases and J 0 bases, leaving 11 bases between the germline ends. CDR3 sequence (DNA): TGTGCCAGCAGTGATCGGATTAGCTCCTACGAGCAGTACTTC. Translating it yields CASSDRISSYEQYF.

This chain links TRBV25-1 with TRBJ1-3; D might be TRBD1 (5 bases). V was shortened by 5 bases and J by 4 bases, with 12 bases between the two germline ends. Germline loops: CDR1 MGHDK, CDR2 SYGVNS. CDR3 length: 14 residues. The CDR3 protein is CASSKDSYGNTIYF. DNA for the CDR3: TGTGCCAGCAGTAAAGACAGCTACGGAAACACCATATATTTT.

The rearrangement links TRBV27 to TRBJ2-7, with a possible D match to TRBD1 (5 bases). The CDR3 consists of 15 residues. CDR1 MNHEY and CDR2 SMNVEV come from the germline V gene (reference sequence). The V and J ends lost 4 bases and 1 base respectively, with 14 bases between them. The CDR3 nucleotides read TGTGCCAGCAGTTCCATCAGGGTTTTTTCCTACGAGCAGTACTTC. This gives the protein CASSSIRVFSYEQYF.

The chain combines TRBV28 with TRBJ2-7; D perhaps matches TRBD1 (7 bases). V dropped 8 bases and J dropped 5 bases, with 25 bases sitting between them. The CDR3 extends over 16 amino acids. Germline V gene sequence: CDR1 MDHEN, CDR2 SYDVKM. The CDR3 DNA is TGTGCCAGCCGACCCCCCGGGGGTACAGGGGCACACGAGCAGTACTTC. Its protein is CASRPPGGTGAHEQYF.

This chain joins TRBV10-3 and TRBJ1-2, with a weak D call TRBD1 (6 bases). The germline V gene encodes CDR1 ENHRY and CDR2 SYGVKD. Trimming removed 6 bases from V and 4 bases from J, with 15 bases in between. CDR3 length: 14 amino acids. The CDR3 is CAISLGQNSYGYTF. The CDR3 DNA sequence: TGTGCCATCAGCCTCGGACAGAATAGCTATGGCTACACCTTC.

This chain connects TRBV7-3 to TRBJ2-5; 7 bases are a match to TRBD1. CDR3 length: 13 residues. The germline CDR1 and CDR2 sequences are SGHTA and FQGTGA. V was pared by 2 bases and J by 5 bases, with 2 bases of the junction left unmatched. This CDR3 is CASSLVRGETQYF. CDR3 coding DNA: TGTGCCAGCAGCTTAGTCAGGGGGGAGACCCAGTACTTC.

The chain has TRBV7-9 and TRBJ2-7, with D perhaps given as TRBD1 or TRBD2 (5 bases each). Germline V gene lookup returns CDR1 SEHNR and CDR2 FQNEAQ (reference sequence). The CDR3 has 11 amino acids. V shed 5 bases and J shed 8 bases, with 10 bases lying between them. Here the CDR3 DNA reads TGTGCCAGCAGCGACCGGGGACAGCAGTACTTC. As protein: CASSDRGQQYF.

This chain connects TRBV7-9 to TRBJ2-3; TRBD2 might be the D (6 bases). Germline CDR1 and CDR2: SEHNR and FQNEAQ (reference sequence). Trimming cost V 4 bases and J 0 bases, with 11 bases left between them. The CDR3 contains 15 residues. CDR3 residues: CASSYSGPSTDTQYF. For the CDR3, the DNA is TGTGCCAGCAGCTATAGCGGTCCTAGCACAGATACGCAGTATTTT.

The genes are TRBV5-6 and TRBJ2-7; 8 bases line up with TRBD2. The CDR3 totals 15 residues. Trimming cost V 0 bases and J 4 bases; bases outside gene matches: 6. Germline CDR1 SGHDT, CDR2 YYEEEE. Here the CDR3 reads CASSLVSSGPYEQYF. The CDR3 coding sequence is TGTGCCAGCAGCTTGGTTTCTAGCGGGCCATACGAGCAGTACTTC. The full variable domain, in which reference TRBV5-6 and TRBJ2-7 provide the parts outside the CDR3, is DAGVTQSPTHLIKTRGQQVTLRCSPKSGHDTVSWYQQALGQGPQFIFQYYEEEERQRGNFPDRFSGHQFPNYSSELNVNALLLGDSALYLCASSLVSSGPYEQYFGPGTRLTVT.

The chain links TRBV2 to TRBJ1-5; weak D call: TRBD1 (5 bases). V dropped 1 base and J dropped 6 bases, with 10 bases sitting between them. Germline V lookup: CDR1 SNHLY, CDR2 FYNNEI. This CDR3 has 14 amino acids. The CDR3 DNA is TGTGCCAGCAGTGAAGTGGAGGGACCTCAGCCCCAGCATTTT. Encoded protein: CASSEVEGPQPQHF.